A selection of T cell receptor beta chains follows, all from one sample in a study of T-cell reconstitution after alpha-beta-depleted transplantation in children. TCRdb re-called the PCR reads with MiXCR, one entry per CDR3 protein. This sample has a few hundred thousand distinct CDR3 sequences, with about a quarter found just once. Sequenced material: PBMCs, taken before TCRalphabeta/CD19-depleted stem cell transplant. Receptors were obtained from a boy under two years old with Wiskott-Aldrich syndrome, due to receive a stem cell transplant. Both conserved end residues are part of each CDR3. Each record gives: J gene, D gene, V gene, clone size, CDR3 DNA, CDR3 protein. The D gene is left open where the match is weak. Clone size appears in some rows only: once, few, many, or a class for an expanded clone.

j_gene: TRBJ1-2
d_gene: TRBD1
v_gene: TRBV27
abundance: -
CDR3nt: TGTGCCAGCAAACGGACAGGCGTCTATGGCTACACCTTC
CDR3aa: CASKRTGVYGYTF

j_gene: TRBJ2-5
d_gene: TRBD2
v_gene: TRBV27
abundance: -
CDR3nt: TGTGCCAGCAGGGGAGGGACTAGCGCGGAGAAGACCCAGTACTTC
CDR3aa: CASRGGTSAEKTQYF

j_gene: TRBJ2-1
d_gene: -
v_gene: TRBV15
abundance: -
CDR3nt: TGTGCCACCAGCGGGGGACTGGGGGTCCATGAGCAGTTCTTC
CDR3aa: CATSGGLGVHEQFF

j_gene: TRBJ2-5
d_gene: TRBD2
v_gene: TRBV5-1
abundance: -
CDR3nt: TGCGCCAGCAGCGGGGGGACTAGCGGAGAGCGGGGGACCCAGTACTTC
CDR3aa: CASSGGTSGERGTQYF

j_gene: TRBJ2-5
d_gene: TRBD2
v_gene: TRBV5-1
abundance: few
CDR3nt: TGCGCCAGCAGCTGGGGGACTAGCCCGTACCAAGAGACCCAGTACTTC
CDR3aa: CASSWGTSPYQETQYF

j_gene: TRBJ2-5
d_gene: -
v_gene: TRBV15
abundance: -
CDR3nt: TGTGCCACCGGAGTCCAATGGGGTTACGAGACCCAGTACTTC
CDR3aa: CATGVQWGYETQYF

j_gene: TRBJ2-3
d_gene: TRBD1
v_gene: TRBV5-1
abundance: few
CDR3nt: TGCGCCAGCAGCTGGGGGACAGGGGGCTCAGATACGCAGTATTTT
CDR3aa: CASSWGTGGSDTQYF

j_gene: TRBJ2-7
d_gene: -
v_gene: TRBV12-3/TRBV12-4
abundance: -
CDR3nt: TGTGCCAGCAGTTTGATTGGACAGATCTACGAGCAGTACTTC
CDR3aa: CASSLIGQIYEQYF

j_gene: TRBJ2-1
d_gene: TRBD2
v_gene: TRBV12-3/TRBV12-4
abundance: -
CDR3nt: TGTGCCAGCAGTTTGAGAAGCGGGGCTCTGGGGAATGAGCAGTTCTTC
CDR3aa: CASSLRSGALGNEQFF

j_gene: TRBJ2-1
d_gene: TRBD2
v_gene: TRBV20-1
abundance: -
CDR3nt: TGCAGTGCTCCTAGCGGGAACAATGAGCAGTTCTTC
CDR3aa: CSAPSGNNEQFF

j_gene: TRBJ2-3
d_gene: -
v_gene: TRBV5-1
abundance: -
CDR3nt: TGCGCCAGCAGCGCTAGTACCAGCACAGATACGCAGTATTTT
CDR3aa: CASSASTSTDTQYF

j_gene: TRBJ1-1
d_gene: -
v_gene: TRBV27
abundance: many
CDR3nt: TGTGCCAGCAGTCCACGCTCCCCAGTGGGGACTGAAGCTTTCTTT
CDR3aa: CASSPRSPVGTEAFF

j_gene: TRBJ2-1
d_gene: -
v_gene: TRBV28
abundance: few
CDR3nt: TGTGCCAGCAGTTTGGGGGGCGCAGGCTCCTACAATGAGCAGTTCTTC
CDR3aa: CASSLGGAGSYNEQFF

j_gene: TRBJ2-5
d_gene: -
v_gene: TRBV5-5
abundance: medium-sized
CDR3nt: TGTGCCAGCAGCTTGGCCGACGGATTGGGTGAGACCCAGTACTTC
CDR3aa: CASSLADGLGETQYF

j_gene: TRBJ1-1
d_gene: -
v_gene: TRBV27
abundance: -
CDR3nt: TGTGCCAGCAGTTTATGGGGACACAGGGACACTGAAGCTTTCTTT
CDR3aa: CASSLWGHRDTEAFF

j_gene: TRBJ1-2
d_gene: -
v_gene: TRBV4-1
abundance: few
CDR3nt: TGCGCCAGCAGCCAAGTCCCCAGCACACTCTATGGCTACACCTTC
CDR3aa: CASSQVPSTLYGYTF

j_gene: TRBJ1-2
d_gene: -
v_gene: TRBV20-1
abundance: once
CDR3nt: TGCAGTGCTCCTGGGTGGGATGGCTACACCTTC
CDR3aa: CSAPGWDGYTF

j_gene: TRBJ2-5
d_gene: TRBD2
v_gene: TRBV5-1
abundance: few
CDR3nt: TGCGCCAGCAGCTTACCGGGAGGGGAAGAGACCCAGTACTTC
CDR3aa: CASSLPGGEETQYF

j_gene: TRBJ2-5
d_gene: TRBD2
v_gene: TRBV5-1
abundance: -
CDR3nt: TGCGCCAGCAGCTTGGTGGGACTAGCAAAACAAGAGACCCAGTACTTC
CDR3aa: CASSLVGLAKQETQYF

j_gene: TRBJ1-6
d_gene: TRBD1
v_gene: TRBV7-9
abundance: -
CDR3nt: TGTGCCAGCAGTCGGGACAGATCAACTTCACCCCTCCACTTT
CDR3aa: CASSRDRSTSPLHF

j_gene: TRBJ1-4
d_gene: TRBD1
v_gene: TRBV6-5
abundance: -
CDR3nt: TGTGCCAGCAGTTCGGACAGGGTACGAGAAAAACTGTTTTTT
CDR3aa: CASSSDRVREKLFF

j_gene: TRBJ2-1
d_gene: TRBD2
v_gene: TRBV10-3
abundance: -
CDR3nt: TGTGCCATCACTCCGGGACTAGCGGTTATATTCTCCTACAATGAGCAGTTCTTC
CDR3aa: CAITPGLAVIFSYNEQFF

j_gene: TRBJ2-3
d_gene: TRBD1
v_gene: TRBV7-2
abundance: few
CDR3nt: TGTGCCAGCAGCCTACAGGGGGCGGACACAGATACGCAGTATTTT
CDR3aa: CASSLQGADTDTQYF

j_gene: TRBJ2-5
d_gene: -
v_gene: TRBV29-1
abundance: -
CDR3nt: TGCAGCGTTGGTGCGGGAATTGAGACCCAGTACTTC
CDR3aa: CSVGAGIETQYF

j_gene: TRBJ1-2
d_gene: -
v_gene: TRBV3-1
abundance: few
CDR3nt: TGTGCCAGCAGCCAAGATGGAAGGGCCTATGGCTACACCTTC
CDR3aa: CASSQDGRAYGYTF

j_gene: TRBJ2-1
d_gene: -
v_gene: TRBV27
abundance: -
CDR3nt: TGTGCCAGCAGTTTTCCGTCTAGCCGAGGCTCCTACAATGAGCAGTTCTTC
CDR3aa: CASSFPSSRGSYNEQFF

j_gene: TRBJ2-5
d_gene: -
v_gene: TRBV7-7
abundance: few
CDR3nt: TGTGCCAGCAGCTCGGGACTCCCCGGGACCCAGTACTTC
CDR3aa: CASSSGLPGTQYF

j_gene: TRBJ1-4
d_gene: -
v_gene: TRBV25-1
abundance: -
CDR3nt: TGTGCCAGCTCCATCGGGACTGTCTATAATGAAAAACTGTTTTTT
CDR3aa: CASSIGTVYNEKLFF

j_gene: TRBJ2-1
d_gene: TRBD2
v_gene: TRBV27
abundance: -
CDR3nt: TGTGCCAGCAGTTCCCGACTAGCGAGGTACAATGAGCAGTTCTTC
CDR3aa: CASSSRLARYNEQFF

j_gene: TRBJ1-6
d_gene: TRBD1
v_gene: TRBV2
abundance: -
CDR3nt: TGTGCCAGCAGCGCGAACCCGACAGGGGGGAATTCACCCCTCCACTTT
CDR3aa: CASSANPTGGNSPLHF

j_gene: TRBJ2-3
d_gene: -
v_gene: TRBV7-4
abundance: few
CDR3nt: TGTGCCAGCAGCTTAAGGGTTTTTACCTCACCATACACAGATACGCAGTATTTT
CDR3aa: CASSLRVFTSPYTDTQYF

j_gene: TRBJ2-1
d_gene: -
v_gene: TRBV14
abundance: -
CDR3nt: TGTGCCAGCAGCCAGGATCTACATGCAAGCTCCTACAATGAGCAGTTCTTC
CDR3aa: CASSQDLHASSYNEQFF

j_gene: TRBJ2-7
d_gene: -
v_gene: TRBV5-1
abundance: -
CDR3nt: TGCGCCAGCAGCGCGGACAGCGTATACGAGCAGTACTTC
CDR3aa: CASSADSVYEQYF

j_gene: TRBJ2-2
d_gene: TRBD2
v_gene: TRBV6-1
abundance: -
CDR3nt: TGTGCCAGCAGGCGACTAGCGGGGTACACCGGGGAGCTGTTTTTT
CDR3aa: CASRRLAGYTGELFF

j_gene: TRBJ1-6
d_gene: -
v_gene: TRBV12-3/TRBV12-4
abundance: -
CDR3nt: TGTGCCAGCAGTTCCCTCCAGGGGAGGTCACCCCTCCACTTT
CDR3aa: CASSSLQGRSPLHF

j_gene: TRBJ2-7
d_gene: -
v_gene: TRBV7-9
abundance: once
CDR3nt: TGTGCCAGCAGCCCCTGGACGGGGGCCGAGCAGTACTTC
CDR3aa: CASSPWTGAEQYF

j_gene: TRBJ2-1
d_gene: TRBD2
v_gene: TRBV5-1
abundance: few
CDR3nt: TGCGCCAGCAGCTTGGCTAGCGGGAGTCCCCTAAGCTCCTACAATGAGCAGTTCTTC
CDR3aa: CASSLASGSPLSSYNEQFF

j_gene: TRBJ2-5
d_gene: TRBD2
v_gene: TRBV5-1
abundance: -
CDR3nt: TGCGCCAGCAGCTTCATCAAGGCTCTAGCGGGAGATCAAGAGACCCAGTACTTC
CDR3aa: CASSFIKALAGDQETQYF

j_gene: TRBJ2-5
d_gene: -
v_gene: TRBV5-1
abundance: -
CDR3nt: TGCGCCAGCTCGAAGACAGAAACGTACCAAGAGACCCAGTACTTC
CDR3aa: CASSKTETYQETQYF

j_gene: TRBJ1-6
d_gene: TRBD1
v_gene: TRBV7-2
abundance: few
CDR3nt: TGTGCCAGTACACCGAGACAGGGATCGAATTCACCCCTCCACTTT
CDR3aa: CASTPRQGSNSPLHF

j_gene: TRBJ2-4
d_gene: -
v_gene: TRBV7-2
abundance: -
CDR3nt: TGTGCCAGCACCGAAAGACCTGGGGATGCCATTCAGTACTTC
CDR3aa: CASTERPGDAIQYF

j_gene: TRBJ2-1
d_gene: TRBD2
v_gene: TRBV20-1
abundance: -
CDR3nt: TGCAGTGTTAGTCGTAAAACCGGACTAGCGGGAGCGGATGAGCAGTTCTTC
CDR3aa: CSVSRKTGLAGADEQFF

j_gene: TRBJ1-5
d_gene: TRBD1
v_gene: TRBV12-3/TRBV12-4
abundance: -
CDR3nt: TGTGCCAGCAGTCCTAGAGGACAGGGGGAAGGTCAGCCCCAGCATTTT
CDR3aa: CASSPRGQGEGQPQHF

j_gene: TRBJ1-3
d_gene: -
v_gene: TRBV2
abundance: once
CDR3nt: TGTGCCAGCAGTGAAACAGGGTCTGGAAACACCATATATTTT
CDR3aa: CASSETGSGNTIYF

j_gene: TRBJ1-1
d_gene: TRBD1
v_gene: TRBV27
abundance: -
CDR3nt: TGTGCCAGCAGTTTCTCCGGGACAGGGATAGGGCGGGACACTGAAGCTTTCTTT
CDR3aa: CASSFSGTGIGRDTEAFF

j_gene: TRBJ1-2
d_gene: -
v_gene: TRBV5-6
abundance: few
CDR3nt: TGTGCCAGCAGCCGTCTCGATTCACACCGTGACGGGACGTTATATGGCTACACCTTC
CDR3aa: CASSRLDSHRDGTLYGYTF

j_gene: TRBJ1-1
d_gene: -
v_gene: TRBV20-1
abundance: -
CDR3nt: TGCAGTGCCCCAGGACCTGAAGCTTTCTTT
CDR3aa: CSAPGPEAFF

j_gene: TRBJ2-2
d_gene: -
v_gene: TRBV9
abundance: few
CDR3nt: TGTGCCAGCAGCGTGGACTTCACCGGGGAGCTGTTTTTT
CDR3aa: CASSVDFTGELFF

j_gene: TRBJ2-1
d_gene: -
v_gene: TRBV9
abundance: -
CDR3nt: TGTGCCAGCAGCCCTAGGACAGAGACCCTTAATGAGCAGTTCTTC
CDR3aa: CASSPRTETLNEQFF

j_gene: TRBJ2-3
d_gene: -
v_gene: TRBV20-1
abundance: -
CDR3nt: TGCAGTGCTAGTAGGGGGGGGGGACTGACAGATACGCAGTATTTT
CDR3aa: CSASRGGGLTDTQYF

j_gene: TRBJ2-7
d_gene: TRBD1
v_gene: TRBV10-3
abundance: -
CDR3nt: TGTGCCATCAGTCCGGGACAGACTAACGAGCAGTACTTC
CDR3aa: CAISPGQTNEQYF

j_gene: TRBJ2-5
d_gene: -
v_gene: TRBV20-1
abundance: -
CDR3nt: TGCAGTGCCCTACAGGGCCCCCGTGAGACCCAGTACTTC
CDR3aa: CSALQGPRETQYF

j_gene: TRBJ2-7
d_gene: -
v_gene: TRBV27
abundance: -
CDR3nt: TGTGCCAGCAGTCCCCCGGGCAGGATTTTCTTCGAGCAGTACTTC
CDR3aa: CASSPPGRIFFEQYF

j_gene: TRBJ1-6
d_gene: -
v_gene: TRBV7-6
abundance: few
CDR3nt: TGTGCCAGCCCCCGGGGAGGGGTCAATTCACCCCTCCACTTT
CDR3aa: CASPRGGVNSPLHF

j_gene: TRBJ1-3
d_gene: TRBD1
v_gene: TRBV20-1
abundance: few
CDR3nt: TGCAGTGCTACCAGGGGGATCGGGACTGGAAACACCATATATTTT
CDR3aa: CSATRGIGTGNTIYF

j_gene: TRBJ2-4
d_gene: -
v_gene: TRBV20-1
abundance: few
CDR3nt: TGCAGTGCACCAAGGAGCGGAGCCAGTCTAGCCAAAAACATTCAGTACTTC
CDR3aa: CSAPRSGASLAKNIQYF

j_gene: TRBJ1-3
d_gene: TRBD1
v_gene: TRBV4-2
abundance: few
CDR3nt: TGTGCCAGCAGCCAAGATGGGGGCCAGGGGGCAGGCTCTGGAAACACCATATATTTT
CDR3aa: CASSQDGGQGAGSGNTIYF

j_gene: TRBJ2-1
d_gene: TRBD2
v_gene: TRBV10-1
abundance: -
CDR3nt: TGCGCCAGCAGTGGGGAAATGACGGCTAGCGGGAACAATGAGCAGTTCTTC
CDR3aa: CASSGEMTASGNNEQFF

j_gene: TRBJ2-7
d_gene: -
v_gene: TRBV5-1
abundance: many
CDR3nt: TGCGCCAGCAGCTTTGACGGACCTTACGAGCAGTACTTC
CDR3aa: CASSFDGPYEQYF

j_gene: TRBJ1-1
d_gene: -
v_gene: TRBV5-1
abundance: once
CDR3nt: TGCGCCAGCAGCTCAAAAAAGGGGAACACTGAAGCTTTCTTT
CDR3aa: CASSSKKGNTEAFF